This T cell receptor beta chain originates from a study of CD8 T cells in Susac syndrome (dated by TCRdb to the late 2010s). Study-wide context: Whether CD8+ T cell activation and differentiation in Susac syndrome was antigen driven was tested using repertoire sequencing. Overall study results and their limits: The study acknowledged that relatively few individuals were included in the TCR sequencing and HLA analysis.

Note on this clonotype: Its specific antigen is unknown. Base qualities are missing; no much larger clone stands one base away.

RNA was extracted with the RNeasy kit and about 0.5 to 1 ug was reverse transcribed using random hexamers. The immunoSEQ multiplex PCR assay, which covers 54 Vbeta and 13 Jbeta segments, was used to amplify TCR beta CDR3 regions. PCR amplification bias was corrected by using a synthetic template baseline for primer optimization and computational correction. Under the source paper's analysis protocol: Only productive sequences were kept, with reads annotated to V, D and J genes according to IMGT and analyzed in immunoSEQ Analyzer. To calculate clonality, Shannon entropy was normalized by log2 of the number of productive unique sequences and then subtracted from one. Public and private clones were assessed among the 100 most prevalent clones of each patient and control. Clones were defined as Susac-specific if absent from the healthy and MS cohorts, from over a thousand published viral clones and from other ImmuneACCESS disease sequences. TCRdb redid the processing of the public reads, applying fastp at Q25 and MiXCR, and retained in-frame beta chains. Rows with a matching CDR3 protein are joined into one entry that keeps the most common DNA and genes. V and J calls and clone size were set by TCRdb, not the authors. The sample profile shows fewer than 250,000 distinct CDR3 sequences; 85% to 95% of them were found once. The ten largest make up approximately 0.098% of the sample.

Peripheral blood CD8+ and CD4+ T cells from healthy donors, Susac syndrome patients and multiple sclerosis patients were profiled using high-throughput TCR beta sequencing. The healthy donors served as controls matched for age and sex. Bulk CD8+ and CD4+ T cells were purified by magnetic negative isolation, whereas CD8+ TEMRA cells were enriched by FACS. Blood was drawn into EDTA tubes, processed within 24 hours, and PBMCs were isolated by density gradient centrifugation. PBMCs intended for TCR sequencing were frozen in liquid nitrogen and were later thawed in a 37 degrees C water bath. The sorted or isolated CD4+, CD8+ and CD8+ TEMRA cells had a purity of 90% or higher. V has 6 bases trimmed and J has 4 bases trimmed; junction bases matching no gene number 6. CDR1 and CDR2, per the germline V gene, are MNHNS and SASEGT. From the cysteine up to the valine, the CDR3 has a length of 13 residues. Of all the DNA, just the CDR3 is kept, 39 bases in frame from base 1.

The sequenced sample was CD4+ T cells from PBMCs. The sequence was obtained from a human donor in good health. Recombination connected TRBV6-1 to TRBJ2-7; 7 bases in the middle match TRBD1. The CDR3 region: CASSDRVIYEQYV. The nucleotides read TGTGCCAGCAGCGACAGGGTTATTTACGAGCAGTACGTC.